This note documents a single TCR beta chain sequence. The clone's antigen remains unknown. Base qualities are not at hand, and no much larger clone is one base apart. The data were obtained in a study of blood T cells in healthy people across ages (dated by TCRdb to the mid-2010s). Regarding the research as a whole: In model experiments, template switching captured about one uniquely barcoded TCR beta cDNA molecule for every two T cells. Donors of different ages were randomly distributed across sequencing lanes to avoid experimental bias. Four age groups were formed from the donors: young (average about 16 years), middle-aged (just under 40), aged (around 68) and long-lived (less than 85). For two donors (one aged 18 to 30 and one aged 80 or older), the study analyzed two additional independent replicas of 1 million unique cDNA reads from the same blood draw. Using deep sequencing normalized with unique cDNA molecular identifiers, the study measured how TCR beta repertoire diversity changes with age.

The germline V gene gives CDR1 as ENHRY and CDR2 as SYGVKD. Ends trimmed: V by 5 bases, J by 8 bases; bases unmatched to a gene: 8. Reading from cysteine to phenylalanine, the CDR3 counts 13 amino acids. Left in the record is the CDR3 DNA by itself, 39 bases read in frame from the first base. The donors were some 36 Caucasian individuals from Russia, aged roughly 6 to 90 years, who were systemically healthy. Each donor gave approximately 10 milliliters of peripheral blood, collected into EDTA-treated Vacutainer tubes. PBMCs were isolated by Ficoll-Paque density-gradient centrifugation, with at least 6.5 million obtained per sample. Total RNA, at least 6 micrograms per sample, was extracted from PBMCs with Trizol reagent. The percentages of naive CD45RAhigh/CD27high T cells were determined by flow cytometry on a PBMC aliquot from every donor. The method behind the library was 5' RACE. Sequencing was carried out with an Illumina HiSeq 2500. A second about 7 to 11 cycle PCR used a sample-barcoded 5' primer and a J-beta primer mix. Each TCR beta cDNA molecule received a unique molecular identifier from a template-switch 5' adaptor carrying 12 random nucleotides. Each sample yielded at least 3 million CDR3-containing paired-end reads. First-strand cDNA synthesis was performed from all RNA using the Mint cDNA synthesis kit, with priming by a TRBC-specific oligonucleotide. Following uracil-DNA glycosylase treatment, all cDNA underwent a first 18-cycle PCR with the universal primers M1SS and BC2_uni_R. Per the source publication's procedure: For normalization, 1 million high-quality reads, each with a distinct molecular identifier, were randomly selected from each sample. Instead of being binned into consensus sequences, reads that shared molecular identifiers were thrown out. CDR3 identification, clonotype clustering and error correction used MiTCR with a Q25 quality threshold and the strictest error-elimination algorithm. A nonparametric unseen species model with Euler transformation was used to estimate a lower bound on total TCR beta diversity. The raw public reads went through TCRdb reprocessing: fastp at Q25, MiXCR clone calling, in-frame beta chains kept. A single entry per CDR3 protein holds the most common genes and DNA from its merged rows. TCRdb's processing, not the authors', yielded these V and J calls. The sample table records hundreds of thousands of distinct CDR3 sequences; about 48% of these occur just once. The top ten constitute around an eighth of the sample.

Results and caveats for the whole study, not just this receptor: Donor CMV infection status was unknown, potentially confounding age-related changes in expanded clonotypes. Compared with the aged group, the long-lived group had more naive CD4+ T cells, fewer expanded clones and increased TCR diversity, a pattern suggesting age selection. Because profiling used bulk unsorted PBMCs, naive and antigen-experienced compartments could not be compared conclusively. Total diversity estimates from one million sequenced T cells were considered lower bounds and underestimates. The percentage of naive T cells measured by flow cytometry correlated strongly with observed TCR beta diversity. Observed TCR beta diversity per million T cells fell roughly linearly with age, and a significant reduction was already apparent by age approximately 41.

The sequence was collected from a man between 25 and 39 years old in good health. The sample taken for sequencing was blood. This sequence uses TRBV10-3 and TRBJ1-2, with 7 central nucleotides matching TRBD1. The DNA sequence is as follows: TGTGCCATCAGTTTCGACAGGGTGTACGGCTACACCTTC. Translation gives CAISFDRVYGYTF.